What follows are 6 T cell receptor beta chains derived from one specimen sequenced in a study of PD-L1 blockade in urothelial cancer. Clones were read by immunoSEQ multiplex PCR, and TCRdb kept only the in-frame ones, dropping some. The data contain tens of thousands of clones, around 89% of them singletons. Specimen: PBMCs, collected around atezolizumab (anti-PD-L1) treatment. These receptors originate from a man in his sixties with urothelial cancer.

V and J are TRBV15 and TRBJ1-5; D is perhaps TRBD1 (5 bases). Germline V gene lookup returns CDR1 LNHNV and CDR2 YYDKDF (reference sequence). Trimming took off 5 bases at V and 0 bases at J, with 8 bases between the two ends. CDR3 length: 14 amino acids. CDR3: CATSPGDSNQPQHF. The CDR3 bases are TGTGCCACCAGCCCGGGGGATAGCAATCAGCCCCAGCATTTT.

CDR3 protein: CASSAGTQGGELFF. The CDR3 region has the DNA TGTGCCAGCAGTGCCGGGACACAGGGCGGGGAGCTGTTTTTT. V is TRBV2 and J is TRBJ2-2, with D possibly TRBD1 on 6 matching bases. The CDR3 sequence is 14 residues long. With 4 bases removed from V and 7 bases from J, the gap between germline ends came to 13 bases. CDR1 SNHLY and CDR2 FYNNEI come from the germline V gene.

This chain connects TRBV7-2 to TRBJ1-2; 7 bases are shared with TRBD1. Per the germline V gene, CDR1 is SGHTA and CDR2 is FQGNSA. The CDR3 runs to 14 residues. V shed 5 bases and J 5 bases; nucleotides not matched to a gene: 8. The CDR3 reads CASSPRTGGYGYTF. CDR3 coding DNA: TGTGCCAGCAGCCCCCGGACAGGTGGATATGGCTACACCTTC.

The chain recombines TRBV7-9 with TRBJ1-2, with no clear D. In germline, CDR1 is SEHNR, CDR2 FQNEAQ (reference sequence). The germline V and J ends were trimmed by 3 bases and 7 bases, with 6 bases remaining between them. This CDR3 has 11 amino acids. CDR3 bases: TGTGCCAGCAGCTTGATAGCTGGCTACACCTTC. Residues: CASSLIAGYTF.

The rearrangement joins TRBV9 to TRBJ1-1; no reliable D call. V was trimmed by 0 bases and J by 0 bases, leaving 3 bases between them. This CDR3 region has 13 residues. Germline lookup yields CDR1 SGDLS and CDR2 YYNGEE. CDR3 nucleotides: TGTGCCAGCAGCGTAGCCATGAACACTGAAGCTTTCTTT. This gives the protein CASSVAMNTEAFF. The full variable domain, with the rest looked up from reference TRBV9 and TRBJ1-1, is DSGVTQTPKHLITATGQRVTLRCSPRSGDLSVYWYQQSLDQGLQFLIQYYNGEERAKGNILERFSAQQFPDLHSELNLSSLELGDSALYFCASSVAMNTEAFFGQGTRLTVV.

The CDR3 region has the DNA TGTGCCACCAGCAGCCCAGGGGATGGTCGCTATGGCTACACCTTC. Its protein is CATSSPGDGRYGYTF. V usage is TRBV15 and J usage is TRBJ1-2; D is possibly TRBD1 (6 bases). Germline V CDR1 and CDR2: LNHNV, YYDKDF (reference sequence). The CDR3 is 15 amino acids. V gave up 3 bases and J gave up 4 bases, with 15 bases separating them.